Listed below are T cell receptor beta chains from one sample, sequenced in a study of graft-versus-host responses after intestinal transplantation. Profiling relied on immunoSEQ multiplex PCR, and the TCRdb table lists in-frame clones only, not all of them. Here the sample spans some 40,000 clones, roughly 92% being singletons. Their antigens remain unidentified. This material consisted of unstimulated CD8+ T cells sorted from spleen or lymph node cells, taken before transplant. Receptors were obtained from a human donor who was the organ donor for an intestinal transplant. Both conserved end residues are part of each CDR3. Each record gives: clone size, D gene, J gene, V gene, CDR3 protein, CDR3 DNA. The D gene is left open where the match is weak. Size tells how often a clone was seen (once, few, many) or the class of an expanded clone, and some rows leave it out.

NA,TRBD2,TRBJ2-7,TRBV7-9,CASSPLAGNSYEQYF,TGTGCCAGCAGCCCACTAGCGGGAAACTCCTACGAGCAGTACTTC
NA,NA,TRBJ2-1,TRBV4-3,CASSQMKVGRYEQFF,TGCGCCAGCAGCCAAATGAAGGTCGGGCGGTATGAGCAGTTCTTC
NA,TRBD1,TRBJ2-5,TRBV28,CASSLWGTGGQRRRETQYF,TGTGCCAGCAGTTTGTGGGGAACAGGGGGACAGCGCCGCCGTGAGACCCAGTACTTC
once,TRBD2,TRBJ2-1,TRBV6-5,CASSKGLAGDNEQFF,TGTGCCAGCAGTAAAGGACTAGCGGGAGATAATGAGCAGTTCTTC
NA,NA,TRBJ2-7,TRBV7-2,CASSLPQIGTHEQYF,TGTGCCAGCAGCTTACCTCAAATAGGGACCCACGAGCAGTACTTC
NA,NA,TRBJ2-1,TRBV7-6,CASSLFAGGNEQFF,TGTGCCAGCAGCTTATTCGCGGGTGGAAATGAGCAGTTCTTC
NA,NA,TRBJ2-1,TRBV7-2,CASSKSDPPNEQFF,TGTGCCAGCAGCAAAAGCGACCCCCCCAATGAGCAGTTCTTC
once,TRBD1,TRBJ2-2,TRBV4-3,CASSPNRDSPRNTGELFF,TGCGCCAGCAGCCCGAATCGGGACAGCCCTAGGAACACCGGGGAGCTGTTTTTT
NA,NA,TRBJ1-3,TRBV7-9,CASSLGPQDGNTIYF,TGTGCCAGCAGCTTGGGCCCCCAGGATGGAAACACCATATATTTT
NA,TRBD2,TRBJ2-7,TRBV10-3,CASGLSGTTYYEQYF,TGTGCCTCCGGGCTTAGCGGGACGACTTACTACGAGCAGTACTTC
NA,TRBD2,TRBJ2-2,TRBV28,CASSATSGNTGELFF,TGTGCCAGCAGCGCAACTAGCGGTAACACCGGGGAGCTGTTTTTT
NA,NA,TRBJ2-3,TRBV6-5,CASSYSASSTDTQYF,TGTGCCAGCAGTTACTCTGCGTCTAGCACAGATACGCAGTATTTT
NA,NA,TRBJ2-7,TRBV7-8,CASSDLGSYEQYF,TGTGCCAGCAGCGACTTAGGCTCCTACGAGCAGTACTTC
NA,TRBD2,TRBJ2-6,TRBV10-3,CAISIGTSGRAIGANVLTF,TGTGCCATCAGTATCGGGACTAGCGGGAGGGCCATAGGGGCCAACGTCCTGACTTTC
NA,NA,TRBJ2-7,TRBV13,CASSTKTGGAAYEQYF,TGTGCCAGCAGTACCAAGACAGGAGGGGCCGCCTACGAGCAGTACTTC
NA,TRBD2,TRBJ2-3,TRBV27,CASSLAGATDTQYF,TGTGCCAGCAGTTTGGCGGGAGCCACAGATACGCAGTATTTT
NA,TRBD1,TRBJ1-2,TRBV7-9,CASSLGTGRNYGYTF,TGTGCCAGCAGCTTGGGGACAGGAAGAAACTATGGCTACACCTTC
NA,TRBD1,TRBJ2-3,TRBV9,CASSVLQGGDTQYF,TGTGCCAGCAGCGTACTACAGGGGGGAGATACGCAGTATTTT
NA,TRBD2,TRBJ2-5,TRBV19,CASRITSGPQETQYF,TGTGCCAGTAGGATTACTAGCGGGCCCCAAGAGACCCAGTACTTC
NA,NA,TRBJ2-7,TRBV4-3,CASSQGGYEQYF,TGCGCCAGCAGCCAAGGTGGATACGAGCAGTACTTC
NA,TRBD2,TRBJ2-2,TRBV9,CASSSLSGRVNAGELFF,TGTGCCAGCAGCTCCCTTAGCGGGAGGGTGAACGCCGGGGAGCTGTTTTTT
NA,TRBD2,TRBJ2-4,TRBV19,CASSIIAGGSQNIQYF,TGTGCCAGTAGTATAATTGCGGGAGGATCCCAAAACATTCAGTACTTC
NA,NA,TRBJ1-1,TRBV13,CASSLSPGDTEAFF,TGTGCCAGCAGCTTATCCCCAGGGGACACTGAAGCTTTCTTT
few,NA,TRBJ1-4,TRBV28,CASSLPGGPNEKLFF,TGTGCCAGCAGTTTACCGGGAGGCCCTAATGAAAAACTGTTTTTT
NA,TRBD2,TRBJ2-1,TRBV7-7,CASSLSAGDSVEQFF,TGTGCCAGCAGCTTATCAGCGGGAGACTCTGTTGAGCAGTTCTTC
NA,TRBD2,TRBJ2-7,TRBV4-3,CASSQDMGPSGNTAYEQYF,TGCGCCAGCAGCCAAGATATGGGGCCTAGCGGGAATACGGCCTACGAGCAGTACTTC
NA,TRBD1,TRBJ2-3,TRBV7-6,CASSLVTGGTDTQYF,TGTGCCAGCAGCTTAGTTACAGGGGGCACAGATACGCAGTATTTT
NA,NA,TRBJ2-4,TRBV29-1,CSVVPRDTLAKNIQYF,TGCAGCGTTGTTCCCCGGGACACACTAGCCAAAAACATTCAGTACTTC
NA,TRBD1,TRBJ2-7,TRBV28,CASSLLAGQAAYEQYF,TGTGCCAGCAGTCTTCTGGCCGGACAGGCCGCCTACGAGCAGTACTTC
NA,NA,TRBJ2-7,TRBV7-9,CASSLGPPEQYF,TGTGCCAGCAGCTTAGGGCCTCCCGAGCAGTACTTC
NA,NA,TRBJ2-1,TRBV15,CATSRGARDFYNEQFF,TGTGCCACCAGCAGAGGTGCTAGAGATTTCTACAATGAGCAGTTCTTC
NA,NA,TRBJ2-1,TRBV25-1,CASSDSPTLAASNEQFF,TGTGCCAGCAGTGATTCCCCGACTTTAGCCGCTAGCAATGAGCAGTTCTTC
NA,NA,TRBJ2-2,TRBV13,CATASLVRTGELFF,TGTGCCACCGCCAGCCTCGTCCGCACCGGGGAGCTGTTTTTT
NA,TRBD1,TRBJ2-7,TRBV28,CASSPGDSLYYEQYF,TGTGCCAGCAGCCCAGGGGACAGTCTTTACTACGAGCAGTACTTC
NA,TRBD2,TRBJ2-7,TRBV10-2,CASVRSGSIYEQYF,TGCGCCAGCGTCCGCAGCGGGAGCATCTACGAGCAGTACTTC
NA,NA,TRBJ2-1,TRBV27,CASSFFVSVSSYNEQFF,TGTGCCAGCAGTTTTTTCGTCTCGGTTAGCTCCTACAATGAGCAGTTCTTC
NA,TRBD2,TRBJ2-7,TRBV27,CASSLSGLPTYEQYF,TGTGCCAGCAGTTTATCGGGACTACCCACCTACGAGCAGTACTTC
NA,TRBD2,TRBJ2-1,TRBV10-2,CASRVVVSGIYEQFF,TGCGCCAGCAGGGTGGTGGTTAGCGGGATTTATGAGCAGTTCTTC
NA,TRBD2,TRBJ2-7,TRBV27,CASKPLAGSYEQYF,TGTGCCAGCAAGCCACTAGCGGGGTCCTACGAGCAGTACTTC
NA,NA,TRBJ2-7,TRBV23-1,CASSQLGRHLSYEQYF,TGCGCCAGCAGTCAATTGGGACGGCACCTCTCCTACGAGCAGTACTTC
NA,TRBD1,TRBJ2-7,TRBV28,CASSPVGTGAYEQYF,TGTGCCAGCAGCCCCGTCGGGACAGGGGCCTACGAGCAGTACTTC
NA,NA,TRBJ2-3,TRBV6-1,CASSEEAPASPAPDGDTQYF,TGTGCCAGCAGTGAAGAGGCTCCCGCTAGTCCTGCCCCCGACGGAGATACGCAGTATTTT
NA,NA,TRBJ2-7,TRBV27,CASSLGPEQYF,TGTGCCAGCAGTTTAGGGCCCGAGCAGTACTTC
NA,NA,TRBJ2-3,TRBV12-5,CASGLVPPQSDTQYF,TGTGCTAGTGGTTTGGTCCCCCCACAGTCAGATACGCAGTATTTT
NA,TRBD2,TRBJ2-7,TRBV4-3,CASSQVAGASYEQYF,TGCGCCAGCAGCCAAGTAGCGGGAGCCTCCTACGAGCAGTACTTC
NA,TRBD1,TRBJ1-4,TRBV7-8,CASSLGTGEKLFF,TGTGCCAGCAGCTTGGGGACAGGGGAAAAACTGTTTTTT
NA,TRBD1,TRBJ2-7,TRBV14,CASSHTDRHEYEQYF,TGTGCCAGCAGCCACACGGACAGGCATGAGTACGAGCAGTACTTC
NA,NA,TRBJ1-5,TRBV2,CASTDIPSNQPQHF,TGTGCCAGCACGGACATCCCAAGCAATCAGCCCCAGCATTTT
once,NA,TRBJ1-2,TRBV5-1,CASSLGTARGYTF,TGCGCCAGCAGCTTGGGGACCGCACGGGGCTACACCTTC
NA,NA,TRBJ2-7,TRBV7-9,CASSLGLGPAYEQYF,TGTGCCAGCAGCCTAGGGCTTGGACCGGCCTACGAGCAGTACTTC
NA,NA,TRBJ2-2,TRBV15,CATSRDLGRTYTGELFF,TGTGCCACCAGCAGAGATCTGGGCAGGACCTACACCGGGGAGCTGTTTTTT
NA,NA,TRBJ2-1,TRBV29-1,CSVDRTRRGNEQFF,TGCAGCGTTGACCGGACCCGGAGGGGCAATGAGCAGTTCTTC
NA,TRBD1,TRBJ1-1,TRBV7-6,CASSLEGQTMNTEAFF,TGTGCCAGCAGCTTAGAGGGACAGACCATGAACACTGAAGCTTTCTTT
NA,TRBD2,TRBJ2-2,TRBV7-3,CASSLSLLAGEPTGELFF,TGTGCCAGCAGCTTAAGCTTACTAGCGGGGGAACCCACCGGGGAGCTGTTTTTT
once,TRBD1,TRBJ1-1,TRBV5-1,CATRQGRGGEAFF,TGCGCCACCAGACAGGGCCGGGGAGGTGAAGCTTTCTTT
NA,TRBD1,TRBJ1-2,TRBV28,CASRSGQGYVDYGYTF,TGTGCCAGCAGATCCGGACAGGGGTATGTCGACTATGGCTACACCTTC